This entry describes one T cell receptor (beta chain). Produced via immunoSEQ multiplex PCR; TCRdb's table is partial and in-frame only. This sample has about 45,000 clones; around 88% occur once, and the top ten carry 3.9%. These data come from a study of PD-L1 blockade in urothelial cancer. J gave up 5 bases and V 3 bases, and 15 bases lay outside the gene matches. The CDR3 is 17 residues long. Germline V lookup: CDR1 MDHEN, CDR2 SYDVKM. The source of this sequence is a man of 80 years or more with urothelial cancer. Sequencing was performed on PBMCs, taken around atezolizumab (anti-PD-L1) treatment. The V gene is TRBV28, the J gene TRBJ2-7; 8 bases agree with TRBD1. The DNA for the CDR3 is TGTGCCAGCAGTTTGGGTCGCCGGACAGGGTCTTTGCACGAGCAGTACTTC. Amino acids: CASSLGRRTGSLHEQYF. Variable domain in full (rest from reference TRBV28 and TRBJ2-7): DVKVTQSSRYLVKRTGEKVFLECVQDMDHENMFWYRQDPGLGLRLIYFSYDVKMKEKGDIPEGYSVSREKKERFSLILESASTNQTSMYLCASSLGRRTGSLHEQYFGPGTRLTVT.